The rows below give T cell receptor beta chains drawn from one sample of a study of OX40 agonist ivuxolimab in advanced cancers. Clones were read by immunoSEQ multiplex PCR, and TCRdb kept only the in-frame ones, dropping some. The sample records around 80,000 clones, roughly 87% being singletons. Sequenced here: CD4+ or CD8+ T cells sorted from blood, sampled in a trial of the OX40 agonist ivuxolimab. Source of these receptors: an adult with an advanced solid tumor such as melanoma, head and neck, liver or kidney cancer. The CDR3 runs from the conserved cysteine through the conserved F or W. D genes are given only for firm matches. Not all rows give a size; the values are once, few, many and, for expanded clones, a class.

TRBJ2-3 . . TRBV5-1 CASSLVWASTDTQYF TGCGCCAGCAGCTTGGTATGGGCAAGCACAGATACGCAGTATTTT
TRBJ2-7 . few TRBV15 CATSRDWGEQYF TGTGCCACCAGCAGAGATTGGGGTGAGCAGTACTTC
TRBJ2-5 TRBD2 . TRBV5-1 CASSLAGVDETQYF TGCGCCAGCAGCTTAGCGGGAGTGGATGAGACCCAGTACTTC
TRBJ1-6 . . TRBV19 CASSSFTVPLNSPLHF TGTGCCAGTAGTAGCTTCACCGTACCCCTTAATTCACCCCTCCACTTT
TRBJ1-4 . . TRBV7-9 CASSLAQNLWGKGEKLFF TGTGCCAGCAGCTTAGCCCAAAACCTCTGGGGTAAGGGCGAAAAACTGTTTTTT
TRBJ2-2 . . TRBV29-1 CSVGRGTGELFF TGCAGCGTTGGTCGGGGCACCGGGGAGCTGTTTTTT
TRBJ2-1 TRBD2 . TRBV6-6 CASNSGSGSRVNEQFF TGTGCCAGCAATTCCGGGAGCGGGAGTAGGGTGAATGAGCAGTTCTTC
TRBJ1-5 . . TRBV21-1 CASSKLPYSVDQPQHF TGTGCCAGCAGCAAACTTCCTTATTCCGTGGATCAGCCCCAGCATTTT
TRBJ2-1 TRBD2 . TRBV5-6 CASSYTGTSGVQFF TGTGCCAGCAGCTACACCGGGACTAGCGGGGTGCAGTTCTTC
TRBJ2-7 . once TRBV4-1 CASSQDWTAGSGNSYEQYF TGCGCCAGCAGCCAAGATTGGACCGCTGGGAGCGGAAACTCCTACGAGCAGTACTTC
TRBJ2-1 TRBD1 . TRBV5-4 CASSSGDRVSVEQFF TGTGCCAGCAGCTCGGGGGACAGGGTCAGTGTTGAGCAGTTCTTC
TRBJ2-7 . . TRBV11-3 CASSLGDSSYEQYF TGTGCCAGCAGCTTAGGCGACAGCTCCTACGAGCAGTACTTC
TRBJ1-1 TRBD1 once TRBV6-5 CASRGTGTNTEAFF TGTGCCAGCAGGGGGACAGGGACGAACACTGAAGCTTTCTTT